This T cell receptor (beta chain) was documented in a study of metastatic and nonmetastatic thyroid tumors. General study findings and limits: Benign nodules reportedly had significantly lower TCR beta diversity than malignant thyroid tumors in blood and tumor.

TCRdb re-called the PCR reads through MiXCR. The repertoire holds tens of thousands of clones, with 20% to 30% as singletons. CDR3 size: 14 residues. Germline CDR1 and CDR2: MGHRA and YSYEKL. The germline V and J ends were trimmed by 6 bases and 0 bases, with 9 bases remaining between them. This clone has a count of ten or more. Its antigen is undetermined. Not a single patient had been given any form of treatment at any point before undergoing thyroid surgery. This chain uses TRBV4-1 with TRBJ2-4; the D is unclear. The TCR sequence derives from a male donor with papillary thyroid cancer or a benign thyroid nodule (not recorded which). Some clones in this sample may be carry-over from other donors' samples. Sequenced input: blood. The CDR3, as DNA: TGCGCCAGCAGGCCAGAGTTAGCCAAAAACATTCAGTACTTC. It yields the protein CASRPELAKNIQYF.